This T cell receptor (beta chain) was captured by sequencing in a study of shared clonotypes between healthy human individuals. The overall study: Two women and a few men aged 18 to 49 served as donors.

General study findings and limits: A generally larger estimated richness was seen in naive subsets than in memory subsets. Among donors, sharing of clonotypes was expected to be affected by sequencing depth.

Naive CD8 cells lacked CD45RO and underwent positive selection for CCR7, leaving out terminally differentiated effector memory CD45RA+ cells. The V gene's germline CDR1 is GTSNPN and CDR2 SVGIG (reference sequence). The CDR3 is 14 residues long. Trimming removed 2 bases from V and 3 bases from J, with 14 bases in between. Evenly divided among several immunoSEQ plates was the genomic DNA of each subset. Sequenced by immunoSEQ multiplex PCR; TCRdb stores in-frame clones only, minus some. The sample consists of around 1,900,000 clones, around 95% of them appearing once. Comments on this clone: Its matching antigen is unknown.

This receptor was obtained from a man between 18 and 29 years old in good health. Some clones in this sample may be carry-over from other donors' samples. The chain joins TRBV30 to TRBJ2-7; possible D gene TRBD1, 5 bases. Specimen: naive CD8+ T cells from PBMCs. The DNA of the CDR3 is TGTGCCTGGAGTCCAGGGTTTGGAAGCTACGAGCAGTACTTC. It yields the protein CAWSPGFGSYEQYF.